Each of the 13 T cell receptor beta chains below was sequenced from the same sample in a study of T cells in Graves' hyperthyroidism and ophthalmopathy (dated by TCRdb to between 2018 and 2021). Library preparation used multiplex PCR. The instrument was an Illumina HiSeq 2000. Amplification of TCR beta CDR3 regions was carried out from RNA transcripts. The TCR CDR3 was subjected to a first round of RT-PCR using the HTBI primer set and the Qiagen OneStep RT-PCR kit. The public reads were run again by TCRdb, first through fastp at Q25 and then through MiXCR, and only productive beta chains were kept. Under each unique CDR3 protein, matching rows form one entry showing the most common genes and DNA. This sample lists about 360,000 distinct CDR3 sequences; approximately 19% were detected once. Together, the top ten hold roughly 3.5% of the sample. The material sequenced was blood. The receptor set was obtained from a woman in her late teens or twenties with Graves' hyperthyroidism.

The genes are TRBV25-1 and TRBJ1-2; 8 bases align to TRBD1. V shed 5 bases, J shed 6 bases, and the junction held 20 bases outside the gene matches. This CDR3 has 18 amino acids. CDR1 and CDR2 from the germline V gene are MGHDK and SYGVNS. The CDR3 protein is CASSKVSQGADLENGYTF. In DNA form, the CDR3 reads TGTGCCAGCAGTAAGGTTTCGCAGGGGGCAGACTTGGAGAATGGCTACACCTTC.

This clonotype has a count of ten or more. CDR3 in DNA: TGTGCCAGCATGAATCTGGGGACAGGGTCCAACGAGCAGTACTTC. It encodes CASMNLGTGSNEQYF. The rearrangement links TRBV7-9 to TRBJ2-7; 9 positions match TRBD1. The CDR3 totals 15 residues. Germline V gives CDR1 SEHNR, CDR2 FQNEAQ (reference sequence). V lost 7 bases to trimming and J lost 5 bases; unmatched junction nucleotides: 12.

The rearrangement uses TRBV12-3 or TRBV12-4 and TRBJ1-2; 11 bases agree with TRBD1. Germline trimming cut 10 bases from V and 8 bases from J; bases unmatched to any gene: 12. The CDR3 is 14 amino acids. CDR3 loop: CAIGQGALFGGYTF. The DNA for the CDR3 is TGTGCCATCGGACAGGGGGCGCTCTTTGGGGGCTACACCTTC.

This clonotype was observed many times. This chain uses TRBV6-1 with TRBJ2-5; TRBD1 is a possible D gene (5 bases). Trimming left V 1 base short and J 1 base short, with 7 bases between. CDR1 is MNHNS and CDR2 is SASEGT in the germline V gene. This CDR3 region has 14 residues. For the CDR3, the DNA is TGTGCCAGCAGTGAAGGGACACCCCAAGAGACCCAGTACTTC. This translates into CASSEGTPQETQYF.

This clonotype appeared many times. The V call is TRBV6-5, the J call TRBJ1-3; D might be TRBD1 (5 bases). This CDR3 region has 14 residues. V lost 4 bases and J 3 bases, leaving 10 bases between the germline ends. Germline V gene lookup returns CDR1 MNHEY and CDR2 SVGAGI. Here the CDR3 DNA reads TGTGCCAGCAGTTCAACAGGTGGTGGAAACACCATATATTTT. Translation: CASSSTGGGNTIYF.

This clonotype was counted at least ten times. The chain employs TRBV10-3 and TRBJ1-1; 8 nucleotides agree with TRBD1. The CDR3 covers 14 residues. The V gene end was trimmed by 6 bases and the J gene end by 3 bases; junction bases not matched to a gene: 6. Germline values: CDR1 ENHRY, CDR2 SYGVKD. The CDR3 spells CAISVDRADTEAFF. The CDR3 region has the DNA TGTGCCATCAGCGTGGACAGGGCGGACACTGAAGCTTTCTTT.

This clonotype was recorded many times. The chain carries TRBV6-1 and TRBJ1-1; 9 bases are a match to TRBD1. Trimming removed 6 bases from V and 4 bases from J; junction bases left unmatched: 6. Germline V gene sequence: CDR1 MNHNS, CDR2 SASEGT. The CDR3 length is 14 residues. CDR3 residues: CASRIGQGRTEAFF. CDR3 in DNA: TGTGCCAGCAGAATCGGACAGGGGCGCACTGAAGCTTTCTTT.

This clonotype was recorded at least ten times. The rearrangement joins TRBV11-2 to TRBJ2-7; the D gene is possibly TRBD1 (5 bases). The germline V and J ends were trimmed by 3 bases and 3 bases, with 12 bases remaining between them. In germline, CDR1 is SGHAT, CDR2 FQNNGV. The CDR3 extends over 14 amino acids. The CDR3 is CASSFNQGHYEQYF. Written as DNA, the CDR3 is TGTGCCAGCAGCTTCAACCAGGGCCACTACGAGCAGTACTTC.

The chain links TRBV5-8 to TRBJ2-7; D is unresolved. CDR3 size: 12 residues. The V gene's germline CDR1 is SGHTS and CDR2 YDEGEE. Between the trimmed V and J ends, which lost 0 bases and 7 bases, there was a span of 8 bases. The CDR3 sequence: CASSLATREQYF. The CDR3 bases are TGTGCCAGCAGCTTGGCCACGAGGGAGCAGTACTTC.

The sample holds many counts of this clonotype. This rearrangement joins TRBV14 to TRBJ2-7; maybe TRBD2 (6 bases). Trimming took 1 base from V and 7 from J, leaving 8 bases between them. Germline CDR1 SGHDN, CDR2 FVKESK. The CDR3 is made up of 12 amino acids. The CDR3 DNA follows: TGTGCCAGCAGCCAAGTGGGGGGAGAGCAGTACTTC. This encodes CASSQVGGEQYF.

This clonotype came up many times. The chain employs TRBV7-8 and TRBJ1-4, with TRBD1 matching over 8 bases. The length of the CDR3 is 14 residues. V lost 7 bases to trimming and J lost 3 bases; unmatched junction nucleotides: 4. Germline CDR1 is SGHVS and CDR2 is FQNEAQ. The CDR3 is CASKQGVANEKLFF. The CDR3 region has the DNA TGTGCCAGCAAACAGGGGGTCGCTAATGAAAAACTGTTTTTT.

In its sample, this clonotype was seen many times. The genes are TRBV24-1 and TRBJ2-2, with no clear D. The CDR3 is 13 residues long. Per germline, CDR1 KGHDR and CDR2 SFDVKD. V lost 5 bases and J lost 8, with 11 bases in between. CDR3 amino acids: CATSVGTTGELFF. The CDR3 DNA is TGTGCCACCAGTGTCGGAACAACGGGGGAGCTGTTTTTT.

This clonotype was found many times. DNA for the CDR3: TGCAGCGTAATGCTCCGACTTCAAGAGACCCAGTACTTC. Translating it yields CSVMLRLQETQYF. The V gene is TRBV29-1, the J gene TRBJ2-5; D remains unclear. From germline, CDR1 is SQVTM and CDR2 ANQGSEA. The CDR3 consists of 13 residues. The germline V and J ends were trimmed by 6 bases and 2 bases, with 13 bases remaining between them.